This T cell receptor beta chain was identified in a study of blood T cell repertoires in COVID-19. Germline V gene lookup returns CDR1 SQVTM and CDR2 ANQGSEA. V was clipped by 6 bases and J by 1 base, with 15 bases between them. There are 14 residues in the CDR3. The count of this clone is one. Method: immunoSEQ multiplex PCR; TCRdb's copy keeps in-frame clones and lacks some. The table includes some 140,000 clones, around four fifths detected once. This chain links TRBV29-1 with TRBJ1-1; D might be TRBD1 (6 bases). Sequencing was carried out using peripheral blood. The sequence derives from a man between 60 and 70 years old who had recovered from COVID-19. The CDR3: CSVGGALANTEAFF. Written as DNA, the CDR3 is TGCAGCGTGGGGGGGGCCTTGGCGAACACTGAAGCTTTCTTT.